Listed below are T cell receptor beta chains from one sample, sequenced in a study of shared clonotypes between healthy human individuals. Method: immunoSEQ multiplex PCR; TCRdb's copy keeps in-frame clones and lacks some. The sample holds about 1.1 million clones; 70% to 85% are singletons and the top ten take roughly 0.82%. Sequencing was done on a sample of memory CD4+ T cells from PBMCs. The receptors originated from a man younger than 35 in good health. Some clones in this sample may be carry-over from other donors' samples. Each CDR3 is given with its conserved first and last residue. A D gene is named only where the DNA matches it firmly. Clone size appears in some rows only: once, few, many, or a class for an expanded clone.

d_call: -; clone_size: -; j_call: TRBJ2-5; v_call: TRBV18; cdr3_aa: CASSPNKQETQYF; cdr3_nt: TGTGCCAGCTCACCGAACAAACAAGAGACCCAGTACTTC
d_call: TRBD1; clone_size: -; j_call: TRBJ1-4; v_call: TRBV7-9; cdr3_aa: CASSWTGRYVKLFF; cdr3_nt: TGTGCCAGCAGCTGGACAGGGAGATACGTAAAACTGTTTTTT
d_call: TRBD1; clone_size: -; j_call: TRBJ2-1; v_call: TRBV6-1; cdr3_aa: CASSDPTGADYNEQFF; cdr3_nt: TGTGCCAGCAGTGACCCAACAGGGGCGGACTACAATGAGCAGTTCTTC
d_call: -; clone_size: -; j_call: TRBJ1-5; v_call: TRBV2; cdr3_aa: CASKKGGSNQPQHF; cdr3_nt: TGTGCCAGCAAGAAAGGGGGTAGCAATCAGCCCCAGCATTTT
d_call: -; clone_size: -; j_call: TRBJ2-2; v_call: TRBV21-1; cdr3_aa: CASSKGQNRTSGRAEGTGELFF; cdr3_nt: TGTGCCAGCAGCAAAGGCCAAAACCGGACTAGCGGGAGGGCAGAAGGGACCGGGGAGCTGTTTTTT
d_call: -; clone_size: many; j_call: TRBJ2-7; v_call: TRBV6-1; cdr3_aa: CASSENLARTYEQYF; cdr3_nt: TGTGCCAGCAGTGAAAACCTAGCGCGAACCTACGAGCAGTACTTC
d_call: TRBD1; clone_size: -; j_call: TRBJ1-1; v_call: TRBV4-1; cdr3_aa: CASSQGTGIKTEAFF; cdr3_nt: TGCGCCAGCAGCCAAGGGACAGGGATCAAGACTGAAGCTTTCTTT
d_call: -; clone_size: few; j_call: TRBJ2-3; v_call: TRBV28; cdr3_aa: CASTLPTSGTQYF; cdr3_nt: TGTGCCAGCACCTTACCAACGTCGGGTACGCAGTATTTT
d_call: -; clone_size: -; j_call: TRBJ2-3; v_call: TRBV11-1; cdr3_aa: CASSSRGGTVSSTDTQYF; cdr3_nt: TGTGCCAGCAGCTCCAGAGGAGGGACAGTTTCTAGCACAGATACGCAGTATTTT
d_call: TRBD1; clone_size: -; j_call: TRBJ2-7; v_call: TRBV11-1; cdr3_aa: CASSLNDRGGTEQYF; cdr3_nt: TGTGCCAGCAGCTTAAACGACAGGGGTGGTACCGAGCAGTACTTC
d_call: TRBD1; clone_size: -; j_call: TRBJ2-2; v_call: TRBV27; cdr3_aa: CASSKGTDPGELFF; cdr3_nt: TGTGCCAGCAGTAAGGGGACAGACCCCGGGGAGCTGTTTTTT
d_call: -; clone_size: -; j_call: TRBJ2-7; v_call: TRBV7-9; cdr3_aa: CASSLDLIVDEQYF; cdr3_nt: TGTGCCAGCAGCTTAGACCTCATTGTAGACGAGCAGTACTTC
d_call: -; clone_size: -; j_call: TRBJ2-4; v_call: TRBV25-1; cdr3_aa: CASSPPGGLAKNIQYF; cdr3_nt: TGTGCCAGCAGCCCACCCGGGGGTCTAGCCAAAAACATTCAGTACTTC
d_call: TRBD2; clone_size: -; j_call: TRBJ2-2; v_call: TRBV5-1; cdr3_aa: CASSYGTSGGRGPGELFF; cdr3_nt: TGCGCCAGCAGCTATGGGACTAGCGGGGGAAGAGGTCCCGGGGAGCTGTTTTTT
d_call: -; clone_size: -; j_call: TRBJ2-7; v_call: TRBV27; cdr3_aa: CASSLTAGEQYF; cdr3_nt: TGTGCCAGCAGTTTAACAGCCGGCGAGCAGTACTTC
d_call: -; clone_size: -; j_call: TRBJ1-1; v_call: TRBV7-2; cdr3_aa: CASSLHPPSTNTEAFF; cdr3_nt: TGTGCCAGCAGCTTACACCCTCCTTCTACGAACACTGAAGCTTTCTTT
d_call: TRBD2; clone_size: -; j_call: TRBJ2-7; v_call: TRBV7-9; cdr3_aa: CASSLTSGVNEQYF; cdr3_nt: TGTGCCAGCAGCTTAACTAGCGGGGTCAACGAGCAGTACTTC
d_call: -; clone_size: -; j_call: TRBJ1-1; v_call: TRBV7-9; cdr3_aa: CASSFNTGTEAFF; cdr3_nt: TGTGCCAGCAGCTTTAATACAGGGACTGAAGCTTTCTTT
d_call: TRBD2; clone_size: -; j_call: TRBJ2-2; v_call: TRBV7-9; cdr3_aa: CASSLALSGRRPNTGELFF; cdr3_nt: TGTGCCAGCAGCTTAGCGCTTAGCGGGAGACGCCCGAACACCGGGGAGCTGTTTTTT
d_call: TRBD2; clone_size: -; j_call: TRBJ2-5; v_call: TRBV4-3; cdr3_aa: CASSPSGGGTQYF; cdr3_nt: TGCGCCAGCAGCCCCTCTGGCGGGGGGACCCAGTACTTC
d_call: -; clone_size: -; j_call: TRBJ1-2; v_call: TRBV6-1; cdr3_aa: CATGQIGYGYTF; cdr3_nt: TGTGCCACCGGACAGATAGGCTATGGCTACACCTTC
d_call: -; clone_size: -; j_call: TRBJ2-2; v_call: TRBV9; cdr3_aa: CASSPRGNTGELFF; cdr3_nt: TGTGCCAGCAGCCCCCGCGGGAACACCGGGGAGCTGTTTTTT
d_call: -; clone_size: -; j_call: TRBJ1-4; v_call: TRBV7-9; cdr3_aa: CASKVSGSANEKLFF; cdr3_nt: TGTGCCAGCAAGGTATCGGGGTCGGCTAATGAAAAACTGTTTTTT
d_call: TRBD2; clone_size: once; j_call: TRBJ2-7; v_call: TRBV5-1; cdr3_aa: CASSLFGAGGSEQYF; cdr3_nt: TGCGCCAGCAGCCTGTTCGGTGCGGGAGGATCTGAGCAGTACTTC
d_call: TRBD2; clone_size: -; j_call: TRBJ2-4; v_call: TRBV19; cdr3_aa: CASSLIAGLNIQYF; cdr3_nt: TGTGCCAGTAGTCTGATAGCGGGACTGAACATTCAGTACTTC
d_call: -; clone_size: -; j_call: TRBJ2-1; v_call: TRBV7-9; cdr3_aa: CASSFSLSSYNEQFF; cdr3_nt: TGTGCCAGCAGCTTCAGCCTGAGCTCCTACAATGAGCAGTTCTTC
d_call: -; clone_size: -; j_call: TRBJ1-4; v_call: TRBV28; cdr3_aa: CASSLDLNEKLFF; cdr3_nt: TGTGCCAGCAGTTTAGATCTAAATGAAAAACTGTTTTTT
d_call: -; clone_size: -; j_call: TRBJ1-1; v_call: TRBV13; cdr3_aa: CASSLRGLTEAFF; cdr3_nt: TGTGCCAGCAGCTTACGGGGACTGACTGAAGCTTTCTTT
d_call: TRBD2; clone_size: -; j_call: TRBJ2-2; v_call: TRBV6-6; cdr3_aa: CASSYPLAGGPGELFF; cdr3_nt: TGTGCCAGCAGTTACCCCCTAGCGGGAGGTCCCGGGGAGCTGTTTTTT
d_call: -; clone_size: -; j_call: TRBJ1-2; v_call: TRBV27; cdr3_aa: CASNPRADRFYGYTF; cdr3_nt: TGTGCCAGCAACCCTAGGGCAGACAGATTCTATGGCTACACCTTC
d_call: -; clone_size: -; j_call: TRBJ1-2; v_call: TRBV5-6; cdr3_aa: CASSYRDRYYGYTF; cdr3_nt: TGTGCCAGCAGCTACCGGGACCGGTACTATGGCTACACCTTC
d_call: TRBD1; clone_size: -; j_call: TRBJ2-2; v_call: TRBV29-1; cdr3_aa: CSVGTGQGTGELFF; cdr3_nt: TGCAGCGTTGGTACGGGACAGGGGACCGGGGAGCTGTTTTTT
d_call: -; clone_size: -; j_call: TRBJ2-5; v_call: TRBV5-1; cdr3_aa: CASSGVTGAQETQYF; cdr3_nt: TGCGCCAGCAGCGGAGTTACGGGGGCCCAAGAGACCCAGTACTTC
d_call: TRBD1; clone_size: few; j_call: TRBJ2-7; v_call: TRBV28; cdr3_aa: CASSLTGQNYEQYF; cdr3_nt: TGTGCCAGCAGTTTAACGGGACAGAACTACGAGCAGTACTTC
d_call: -; clone_size: -; j_call: TRBJ2-7; v_call: TRBV5-1; cdr3_aa: CASSLQGGFHEQYF; cdr3_nt: TGCGCCAGCAGCTTACAGGGGGGGTTCCACGAGCAGTACTTC
d_call: -; clone_size: -; j_call: TRBJ1-2; v_call: TRBV27; cdr3_aa: CASSPMSPLGGYTF; cdr3_nt: TGTGCCAGCAGTCCTATGTCTCCACTGGGAGGCTACACCTTC
d_call: -; clone_size: -; j_call: TRBJ2-3; v_call: TRBV7-7; cdr3_aa: CASSPAEGDTQYF; cdr3_nt: TGTGCCAGCAGCCCAGCTGAGGGAGATACGCAGTATTTT
d_call: TRBD1; clone_size: -; j_call: TRBJ2-1; v_call: TRBV19; cdr3_aa: CASSISSGTGGKDEQFF; cdr3_nt: TGTGCCAGTAGTATCTCGAGCGGGACAGGGGGCAAGGATGAGCAGTTCTTC
d_call: -; clone_size: -; j_call: TRBJ1-2; v_call: TRBV19; cdr3_aa: CASSFGTTLNYGYTF; cdr3_nt: TGTGCCAGTAGTTTTGGGACGACACTTAACTATGGCTACACCTTC
d_call: -; clone_size: -; j_call: TRBJ1-1; v_call: TRBV7-2; cdr3_aa: CASSPLGGGVNTEAFF; cdr3_nt: TGTGCCAGCAGCCCCCTCGGAGGGGGTGTGAACACTGAAGCTTTCTTT
d_call: TRBD2; clone_size: -; j_call: TRBJ2-7; v_call: TRBV2; cdr3_aa: CASCPGQGRASGRQGEQYF; cdr3_nt: TGTGCCAGCTGTCCCGGACAGGGAAGGGCTAGCGGGAGGCAGGGGGAGCAGTACTTC
d_call: -; clone_size: -; j_call: TRBJ1-2; v_call: TRBV7-3; cdr3_aa: CASSSGDGYTF; cdr3_nt: TGTGCCAGCAGCTCAGGGGATGGCTACACCTTC
d_call: TRBD1; clone_size: -; j_call: TRBJ2-5; v_call: TRBV7-2; cdr3_aa: CASNAGTEETQYF; cdr3_nt: TGTGCCAGCAATGCAGGGACAGAAGAGACCCAGTACTTC
d_call: -; clone_size: -; j_call: TRBJ2-6; v_call: TRBV19; cdr3_aa: CASSSARFGANVLTF; cdr3_nt: TGTGCCAGTAGTTCCGCACGGTTCGGGGCCAACGTCCTGACTTTC
d_call: TRBD2; clone_size: -; j_call: TRBJ2-1; v_call: TRBV6-5; cdr3_aa: CASRQKREPYNEQFF; cdr3_nt: TGTGCCAGCAGACAGAAGCGGGAGCCCTACAATGAGCAGTTCTTC
d_call: -; clone_size: few; j_call: TRBJ2-7; v_call: TRBV28; cdr3_aa: CASSLPSTLSEQYF; cdr3_nt: -
d_call: -; clone_size: -; j_call: TRBJ1-2; v_call: TRBV5-8; cdr3_aa: CASSFRTNGYTF; cdr3_nt: TGTGCCAGCAGCTTTCGGACCAATGGCTACACCTTC
d_call: TRBD2; clone_size: -; j_call: TRBJ2-1; v_call: TRBV29-1; cdr3_aa: CSVVSSGSGVGQFF; cdr3_nt: TGCAGCGTTGTATCGAGCGGGAGTGGAGTGGGGCAGTTCTTC
d_call: -; clone_size: -; j_call: TRBJ1-3; v_call: TRBV19; cdr3_aa: CASSILGRAEGRNTIYF; cdr3_nt: TGTGCCAGTAGTATCCTTGGCAGGGCGGAGGGAAGAAACACCATATATTTT
d_call: -; clone_size: -; j_call: TRBJ2-1; v_call: TRBV18; cdr3_aa: CASSPSGNEQFF; cdr3_nt: TGTGCCAGCTCACCATCGGGCAATGAGCAGTTCTTC
d_call: -; clone_size: -; j_call: TRBJ1-2; v_call: TRBV11-2; cdr3_aa: CASSLGLANYGYTF; cdr3_nt: TGTGCCAGCAGCTTAGGGTTAGCTAACTATGGCTACACCTTC
d_call: TRBD1; clone_size: -; j_call: TRBJ1-5; v_call: TRBV19; cdr3_aa: CASSIGQGFGQPQHF; cdr3_nt: TGTGCCAGTAGTATCGGACAGGGTTTTGGTCAGCCCCAGCATTTT
d_call: TRBD2; clone_size: once; j_call: TRBJ2-2; v_call: TRBV5-1; cdr3_aa: CASSVGLAGGDTGELFF; cdr3_nt: TGCGCCAGCAGCGTCGGACTAGCGGGAGGCGACACCGGGGAGCTGTTTTTT
d_call: -; clone_size: -; j_call: TRBJ2-7; v_call: TRBV5-4; cdr3_aa: CASSSRYEQYF; cdr3_nt: TGTGCCAGCAGCTCCCGCTACGAGCAGTACTTC